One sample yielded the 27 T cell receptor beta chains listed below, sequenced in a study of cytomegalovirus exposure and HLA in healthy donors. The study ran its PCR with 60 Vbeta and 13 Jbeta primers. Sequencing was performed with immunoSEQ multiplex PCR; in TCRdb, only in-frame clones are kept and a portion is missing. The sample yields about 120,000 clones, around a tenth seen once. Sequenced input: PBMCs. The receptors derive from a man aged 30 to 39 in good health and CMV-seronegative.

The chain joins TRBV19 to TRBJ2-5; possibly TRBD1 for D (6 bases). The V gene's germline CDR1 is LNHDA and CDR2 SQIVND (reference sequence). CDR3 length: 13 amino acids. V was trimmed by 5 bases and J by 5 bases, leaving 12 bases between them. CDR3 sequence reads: CASSLLRGETQYF. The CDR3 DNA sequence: TGTGCCAGTAGTCTTCTAAGGGGGGAGACCCAGTACTTC.

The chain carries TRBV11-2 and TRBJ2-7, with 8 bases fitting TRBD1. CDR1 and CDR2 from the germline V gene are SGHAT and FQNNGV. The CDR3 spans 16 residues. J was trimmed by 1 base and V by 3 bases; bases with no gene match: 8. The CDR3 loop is CASSFPGQGRSYEQYF. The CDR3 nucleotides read TGTGCCAGCAGCTTTCCCGGACAGGGTAGGTCCTACGAGCAGTACTTC.

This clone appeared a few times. The CDR3 protein is CASSSSGTDSYNEQFF. CDR3 nucleotides: TGTGCCAGCAGCTCCTCCGGGACAGACTCCTACAATGAGCAGTTCTTC. The chain links TRBV7-9 to TRBJ2-1; 7 nucleotides align to TRBD1. Trimming at V came to 4 bases and at J to 0 bases, leaving 6 bases not matched to a gene. Germline assignment: CDR1 SEHNR and CDR2 FQNEAQ (reference sequence). The CDR3 sequence is 16 residues long.

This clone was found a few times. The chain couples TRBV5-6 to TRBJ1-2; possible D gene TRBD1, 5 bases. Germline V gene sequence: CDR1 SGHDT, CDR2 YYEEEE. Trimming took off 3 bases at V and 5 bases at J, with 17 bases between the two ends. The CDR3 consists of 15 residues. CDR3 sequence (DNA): TGTGCCAGCAGCTCAGGACCGGGCCCAGGGTATGGCTACACCTTC. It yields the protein CASSSGPGPGYGYTF.

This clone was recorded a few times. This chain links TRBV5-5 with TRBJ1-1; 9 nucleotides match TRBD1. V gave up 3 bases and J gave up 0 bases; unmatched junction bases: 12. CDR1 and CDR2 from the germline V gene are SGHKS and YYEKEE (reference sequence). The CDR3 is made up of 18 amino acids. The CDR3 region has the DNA TGTGCCAGCAGCTCACAGGGGGCAGGGAATTTAATGAACACTGAAGCTTTCTTT. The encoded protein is CASSSQGAGNLMNTEAFF.

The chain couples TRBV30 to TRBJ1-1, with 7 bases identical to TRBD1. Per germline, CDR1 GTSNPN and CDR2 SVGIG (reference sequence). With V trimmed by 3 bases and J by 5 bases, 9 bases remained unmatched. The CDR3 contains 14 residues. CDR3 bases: TGTGCCTGGAGCCGACAGGGTTTAAGAACTGAAGCTTTCTTT. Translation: CAWSRQGLRTEAFF.

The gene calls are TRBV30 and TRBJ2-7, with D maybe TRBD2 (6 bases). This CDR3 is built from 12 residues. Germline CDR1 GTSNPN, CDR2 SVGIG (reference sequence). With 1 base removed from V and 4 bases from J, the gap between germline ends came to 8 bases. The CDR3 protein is CAWSGEAYEQYF. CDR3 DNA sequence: TGTGCCTGGAGTGGGGAGGCGTACGAGCAGTACTTC. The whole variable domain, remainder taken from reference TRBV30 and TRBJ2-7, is SQTIHQWPATLVQPVGSPLSLECTVEGTSNPNLYWYRQAAGRGLQLLFYSVGIGQISSEVPQNLSASRPQDRQFILSSKKLLLSDSGFYLCAWSGEAYEQYFGPGTRLTVT.

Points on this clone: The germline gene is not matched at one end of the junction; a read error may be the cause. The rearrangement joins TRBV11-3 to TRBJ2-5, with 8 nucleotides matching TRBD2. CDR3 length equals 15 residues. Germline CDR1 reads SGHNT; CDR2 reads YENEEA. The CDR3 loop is CASSLGLVAGSTRYF. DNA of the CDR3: TGTGCCAGCAGCTTAGGGTTGGTAGCGGGATCTACCCGGTACTTC.

Here the CDR3 DNA reads TGCAGCGTCGCCGCCACTAGCGGGACCACAGATACGCAGTATTTT. It codes for CSVAATSGTTDTQYF. The V call is TRBV29-1, the J call TRBJ2-3, with 10 bases lining up with TRBD2. The CDR3 extends over 15 amino acids. The germline V gene has CDR1 SQVTM and CDR2 ANQGSEA. J lost 2 bases, V lost 6 bases, and 8 bases had no gene match.

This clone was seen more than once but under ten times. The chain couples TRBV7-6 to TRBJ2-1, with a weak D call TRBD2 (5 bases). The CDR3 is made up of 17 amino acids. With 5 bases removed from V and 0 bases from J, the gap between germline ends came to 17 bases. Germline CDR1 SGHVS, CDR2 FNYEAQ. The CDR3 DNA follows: TGTGCCAGCAGCCAAGATAAGCGGCTGAGCTCCTACAATGAGCAGTTCTTC. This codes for CASSQDKRLSSYNEQFF.

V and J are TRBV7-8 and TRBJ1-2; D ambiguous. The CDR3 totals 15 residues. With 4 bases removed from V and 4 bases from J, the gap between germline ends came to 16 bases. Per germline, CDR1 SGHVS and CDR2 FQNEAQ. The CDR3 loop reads CASSSLSSHTYGYTF. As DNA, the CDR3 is TGTGCCAGCAGCTCCTTATCGTCGCACACCTATGGCTACACCTTC.

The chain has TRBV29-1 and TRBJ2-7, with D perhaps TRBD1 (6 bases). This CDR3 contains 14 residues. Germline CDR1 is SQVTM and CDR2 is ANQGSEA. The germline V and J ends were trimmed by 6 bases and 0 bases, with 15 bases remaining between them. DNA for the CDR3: TGCAGCGTCATACGGGACACGGACTCCTACGAGCAGTACTTC. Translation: CSVIRDTDSYEQYF.

This chain's CDR3 is CASGLVTASGDTGELFF. CDR3 bases: TGTGCTAGTGGTTTGGTAACCGCTAGCGGTGACACCGGGGAGCTGTTTTTT. J is TRBJ2-2 and V is TRBV12-5; 7 bases align to TRBD2. J was trimmed by 3 bases and V by 0 bases; bases with no gene match: 7. The length of the CDR3 is 17 residues. CDR1 and CDR2 from the germline V gene are LGHNT and FRNRAP.

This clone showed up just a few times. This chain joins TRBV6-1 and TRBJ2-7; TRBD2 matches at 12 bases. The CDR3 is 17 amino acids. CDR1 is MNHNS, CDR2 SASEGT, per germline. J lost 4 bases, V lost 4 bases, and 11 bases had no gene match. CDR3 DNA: TGTGCCAGCAGTGCGCGATCCGGGACTAGCGGGCGGTACGAGCAGTACTTC. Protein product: CASSARSGTSGRYEQYF.

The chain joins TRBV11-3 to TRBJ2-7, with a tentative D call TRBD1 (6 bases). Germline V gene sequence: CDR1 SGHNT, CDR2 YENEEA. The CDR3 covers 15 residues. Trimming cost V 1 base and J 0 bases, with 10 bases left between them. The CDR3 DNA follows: TGTGCCAGCAGCTTAGCCGGACAGCCCTCCTACGAGCAGTACTTC. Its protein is CASSLAGQPSYEQYF. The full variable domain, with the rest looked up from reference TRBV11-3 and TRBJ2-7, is EAGVVQSPRYKIIEKKQPVAFWCNPISGHNTLYWYLQNLGQGPELLIRYENEEAVDDSQLPKDRFSAERLKGVDSTLKIQPAELGDSAVYLCASSLAGQPSYEQYFGPGTRLTVT.

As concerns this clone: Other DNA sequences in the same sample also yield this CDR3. The CDR3 is CASRLTSGSYEQYF. The CDR3 nucleotides read TGTGCCAGTCGCTTGACTAGCGGCTCCTACGAGCAGTACTTC. This rearrangement joins TRBV19 to TRBJ2-7; 9 bases are a match to TRBD2. The germline CDR1 and CDR2 sequences are LNHDA and SQIVND (reference sequence). The CDR3 sequence is 14 residues long. J gave up 0 bases and V 8 bases, and 5 bases lay outside the gene matches.

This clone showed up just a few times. The DNA for the CDR3 is TGTGCCAGCCGACGGTGGGCCGGGGCGGGAGAGCAGTACTTC. This encodes CASRRWAGAGEQYF. The chain links TRBV6-1 to TRBJ2-7; weak D call: TRBD2 (6 bases). The V gene lost 8 bases and the J gene lost 7 bases, with 21 bases spanning the gap. This CDR3 contains 14 residues. Germline assignment: CDR1 MNHNS and CDR2 SASEGT.

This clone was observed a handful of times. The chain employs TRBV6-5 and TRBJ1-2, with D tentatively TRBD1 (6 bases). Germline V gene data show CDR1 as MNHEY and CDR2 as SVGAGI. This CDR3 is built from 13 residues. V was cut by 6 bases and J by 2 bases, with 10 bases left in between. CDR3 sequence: CASRLDSNYGYTF. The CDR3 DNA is TGTGCCAGCAGACTGGACAGCAACTATGGCTACACCTTC.

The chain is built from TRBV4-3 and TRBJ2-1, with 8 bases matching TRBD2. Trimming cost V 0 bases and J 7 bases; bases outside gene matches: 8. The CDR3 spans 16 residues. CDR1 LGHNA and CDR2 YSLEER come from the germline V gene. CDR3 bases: TGCGCCAGCAGCCAAGATGCCGGGGGGGTTCTTAATGAGCAGTTCTTC. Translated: CASSQDAGGVLNEQFF.

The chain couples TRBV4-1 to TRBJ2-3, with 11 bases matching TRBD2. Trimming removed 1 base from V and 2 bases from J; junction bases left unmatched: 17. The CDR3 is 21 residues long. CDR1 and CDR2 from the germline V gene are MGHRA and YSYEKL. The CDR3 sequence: CASSQAPRPGTSGPFTDTQYF. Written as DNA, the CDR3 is TGCGCCAGCAGCCAAGCCCCAAGACCCGGGACTAGCGGACCCTTCACAGATACGCAGTATTTT.

CDR3 in DNA: TGTGCCAGCATGTCCCAGACAGGGGTTGAAAAACTGTTTTTT. Translated, it gives CASMSQTGVEKLFF. The V call is TRBV28, the J call TRBJ1-4; 8 nucleotides agree with TRBD1. The CDR3 runs to 14 residues. With V trimmed by 7 bases and J by 7 bases, 8 bases remained unmatched. From germline, CDR1 is MDHEN and CDR2 SYDVKM.

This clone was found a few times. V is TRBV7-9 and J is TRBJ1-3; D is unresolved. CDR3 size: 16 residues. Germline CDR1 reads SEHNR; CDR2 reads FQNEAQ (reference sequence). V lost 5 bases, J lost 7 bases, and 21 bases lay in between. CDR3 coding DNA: TGTGCCAGCAGCCACGCGTTAGCCGGCGGATCGAACACCATATATTTT. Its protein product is CASSHALAGGSNTIYF. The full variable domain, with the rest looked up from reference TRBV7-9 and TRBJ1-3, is DTGVSQNPRHKITKRGQNVTFRCDPISEHNRLYWYRQTLGQGPEFLTYFQNEAQLEKSRLLSDRFSAERPKGSFSTLEIQRTEQGDSAMYLCASSHALAGGSNTIYFGEGSWLTVV.

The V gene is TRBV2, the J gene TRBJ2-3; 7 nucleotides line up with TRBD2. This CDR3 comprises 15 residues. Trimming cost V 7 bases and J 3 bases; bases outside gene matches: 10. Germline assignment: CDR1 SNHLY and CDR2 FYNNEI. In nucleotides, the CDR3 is TGTGCCAGCAAAGAATCGGGGGGACCGACAGATACGCAGTATTTT. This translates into CASKESGGPTDTQYF.

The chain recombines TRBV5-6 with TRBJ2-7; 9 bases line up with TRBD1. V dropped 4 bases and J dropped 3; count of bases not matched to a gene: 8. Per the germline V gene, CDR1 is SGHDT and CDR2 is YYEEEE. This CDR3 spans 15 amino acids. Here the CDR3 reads CASSPWDRDLYEQYF. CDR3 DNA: TGTGCCAGCAGCCCTTGGGACAGGGATCTCTACGAGCAGTACTTC.

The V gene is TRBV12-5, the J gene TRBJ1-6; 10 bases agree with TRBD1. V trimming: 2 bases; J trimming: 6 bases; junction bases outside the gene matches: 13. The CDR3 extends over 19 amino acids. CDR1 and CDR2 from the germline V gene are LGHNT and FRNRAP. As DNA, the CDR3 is TGTGCTAGTGGTTTGTTCCAAATCTTAGGGACAGGGGTTAATTCACCCCTCCACTTT. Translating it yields CASGLFQILGTGVNSPLHF.

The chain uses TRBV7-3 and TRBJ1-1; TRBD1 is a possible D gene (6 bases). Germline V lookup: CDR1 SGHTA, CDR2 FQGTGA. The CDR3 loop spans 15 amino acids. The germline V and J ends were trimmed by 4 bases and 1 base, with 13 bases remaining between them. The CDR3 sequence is CASSSTPRGNTEAFF. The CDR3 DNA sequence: TGTGCCAGCAGCTCTACACCCAGGGGGAACACTGAAGCTTTCTTT.

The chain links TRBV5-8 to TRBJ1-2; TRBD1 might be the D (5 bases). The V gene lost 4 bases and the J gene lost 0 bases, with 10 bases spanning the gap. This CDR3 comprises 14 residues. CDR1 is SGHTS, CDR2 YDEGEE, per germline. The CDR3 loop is CASSRGGANYGYTF. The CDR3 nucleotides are TGTGCCAGCAGCCGCGGAGGGGCTAACTATGGCTACACCTTC.